This passage covers 22 T cell receptor beta chains from one sample sequenced in a study of cytomegalovirus exposure and HLA in healthy donors. The PCR made use of 60 Vbeta and 13 Jbeta primers. Here immunoSEQ multiplex PCR was the method, and the copy in TCRdb shows in-frame clones only, minus some. The profile shows around 130,000 clones, about 8.5% of them singletons. Sequencing used PBMCs. These receptors were taken from a man in his forties or fifties in good health and CMV-seronegative.

CDR3 bases: TGTGCCAGCACCCCGGAACAGGGGGCGAGGGAAAAACTGTTTTTT. Protein: CASTPEQGAREKLFF. The chain combines TRBV6-1 with TRBJ1-4, with 9 bases that match TRBD1. J gave up 8 bases and V 7 bases, and 11 bases lay outside the gene matches. Germline loops: CDR1 MNHNS, CDR2 SASEGT. The CDR3 runs to 15 residues.

In its sample, this clone was seen a few times. The rearrangement joins TRBV5-1 to TRBJ1-2; 7 bases are shared with TRBD1. J lost 2 bases, V lost 4 bases, and 8 bases had no gene match. This CDR3 is 15 amino acids long. Germline-derived CDR1 and CDR2 are SGHRS and YFSETQ. The CDR3 DNA reads TGCGCCAGCAGCCTCGGGGACAGAACCAACTATGGCTACACCTTC. Its protein product is CASSLGDRTNYGYTF.

The chain joins TRBV29-1 to TRBJ1-1; a weak D match, TRBD1 (5 bases). The CDR3 covers 13 residues. Germline V gene data show CDR1 as SQVTM and CDR2 as ANQGSEA. V was pared by 4 bases and J by 3 bases, with 12 bases between. The CDR3 here is CSVVGGEDTEAFF. CDR3 DNA sequence: TGCAGCGTTGTCGGGGGTGAGGACACTGAAGCTTTCTTT.

The gene calls are TRBV19 and TRBJ1-5; 7 nucleotides align to TRBD1. CDR1 is LNHDA and CDR2 is SQIVND in the germline V gene (reference sequence). V shed 4 bases and J 0 bases; nucleotides not matched to a gene: 6. The CDR3 loop spans 16 amino acids. The CDR3 loop is CASSTGQNHSNQPQHF. The CDR3 DNA reads as TGTGCCAGTAGTACGGGACAGAACCATAGCAATCAGCCCCAGCATTTT.

This clone showed up just a few times. The genes are TRBV30 and TRBJ1-6, with D unclear. Trimming removed 0 bases from V and 4 bases from J, with 10 bases in between. The germline gives CDR1 GTSNPN, CDR2 SVGIG (reference sequence). This CDR3 comprises 15 residues. For the CDR3, the DNA is TGTGCCTGGAGTGTAACAGCCAAATATAATTCACCCCTCCACTTT. Translation gives CAWSVTAKYNSPLHF.

The sample holds a few counts of this clone. This sequence joins TRBV7-2 and TRBJ2-7; weak D call: TRBD2 (7 bases). The CDR3 runs 16 residues. CDR1 and CDR2 (germline): SGHTA, FQGNSA. The germline V and J ends were trimmed by 0 bases and 3 bases, with 15 bases remaining between them. CDR3 in amino acids: CASSLAGGPQFYEQYF. The CDR3 coding sequence is TGTGCCAGCAGCTTAGCGGGGGGGCCGCAATTCTACGAGCAGTACTTC.

There are a few counts of this clone. The V and J genes are TRBV4-1 and TRBJ2-7, with D unclear. The length of the CDR3 is 15 residues. The germline CDR1 and CDR2 sequences are MGHRA and YSYEKL. Trimming shortened V by 0 bases and J by 1 base, and 10 bases separated the two germline ends. The CDR3 nucleotides are TGCGCCAGCAGCCAAGATTTGGCGGAGTCCTACGAGCAGTACTTC. Protein sequence: CASSQDLAESYEQYF.

CDR3 DNA sequence: TGCGCCAGCAGCCCGACTGGGAGCTGGGATACGCAGTATTTT. This codes for CASSPTGSWDTQYF. The rearrangement uses TRBV5-1 and TRBJ2-3; the D gene is possibly TRBD2 (5 bases). Germline V gene lookup returns CDR1 SGHRS and CDR2 YFSETQ. V lost 4 bases to trimming and J lost 6 bases, with 15 bases between them. CDR3 length: 14 residues.

The CDR3: CSVRLTGGPYLNEQFF. The DNA of the CDR3 is TGCAGCGTGCGCCTGACAGGGGGACCTTACCTCAATGAGCAGTTCTTC. The V and J genes are TRBV29-1 and TRBJ2-1; 9 positions match TRBD1. Per germline, CDR1 SQVTM and CDR2 ANQGSEA. The CDR3 length is 16 residues. Unmatched junction bases numbered 15, after V lost 6 bases and J lost 6 bases.

This clone has only a few counts. V is TRBV1 and J is TRBJ1-1; the table's D call of TRBD1 was not tested on the DNA. TRBV1 is tagged as a pseudogene. CDR3 length: 11 amino acids. CDR3 in DNA: TGCACCAGCAGCCAAGGGCGGGGACAGGTTTTT. Translating gives CTSSQGRGQVF.

This clone was detected a few times. A read error may account for a junction end that differs from germline. The chain recombines TRBV5-6 with TRBJ1-2; D perhaps matches TRBD1 (6 bases). CDR1 is SGHDT, CDR2 YYEEEE, per germline. The length of the CDR3 is 11 residues. This CDR3 reads CARRRGYGYNF. The CDR3 DNA follows: TGTGCCAGAAGAAGGGGGTACGGCTACAACTTC.

This clone was seen a few times. V and J are TRBV14 and TRBJ2-7, with no clear D. This CDR3 region has 14 residues. V dropped 5 bases and J dropped 0 bases, with 11 bases sitting between them. Per germline, CDR1 SGHDN and CDR2 FVKESK. CDR3 amino acids: CASSLTLISYEQYF. CDR3 coding DNA: TGTGCCAGCAGCTTGACATTGATCTCCTACGAGCAGTACTTC.

This clone was observed once. The chain carries TRBV11-2 and TRBJ2-3; D unclear. CDR1 and CDR2 from the germline V gene are SGHAT and FQNNGV. The CDR3 extends over 13 amino acids. With 2 bases removed from V and 6 bases from J, the gap between germline ends came to 9 bases. In DNA form, the CDR3 reads TGTGCCAGCAGCTTATGGTCCGGGGATACGCAGTATTTT. Its protein product is CASSLWSGDTQYF.

Concerning this clone: Other DNA sequences in this specimen translate into the identical CDR3. The V and J genes are TRBV19 and TRBJ1-5; TRBD1 is a possible D gene (6 bases). This CDR3 is 14 amino acids long. Deletions cut 6 bases from V and 3 bases from J, with 12 bases between. Germline V gene sequence: CDR1 LNHDA, CDR2 SQIVND (reference sequence). CDR3 in DNA: TGTGCCAGTAGCGTCACAGGGTCCAATCAGCCCCAGCATTTT. This gives the protein CASSVTGSNQPQHF.

V and J are TRBV27 and TRBJ2-2; no reliable D call. Germline assignment: CDR1 MNHEY and CDR2 SMNVEV (reference sequence). The germline V and J ends were trimmed by 5 bases and 6 bases, with 7 bases remaining between them. The CDR3 has 12 residues. As DNA, the CDR3 is TGTGCCAGCAGTATCTCGTCCGGGGAGCTGTTTTTT. It specifies CASSISSGELFF.

This sequence joins TRBV5-6 and TRBJ2-1; TRBD1 agrees at 9 bases. Trimming removed 4 bases from V and 4 bases from J; junction bases left unmatched: 6. The CDR3 spans 15 residues. The germline V gene encodes CDR1 SGHDT and CDR2 YYEEEE. The CDR3, as DNA: TGTGCCAGCAGCCCGGGACAGGGTTCTTACAATGAGCAGTTCTTC. This sequence encodes CASSPGQGSYNEQFF.

Only a few counts were recorded for this clone. The chain carries TRBV6-6 and TRBJ2-3; D remains ambiguous. This CDR3 has 15 residues. CDR1 is MNHNY and CDR2 is SVGAGI in the germline V gene (reference sequence). The germline V and J ends were trimmed by 2 bases and 2 bases, with 11 bases remaining between them. The CDR3 reads CASSYVVGLTDTQYF. The DNA of the CDR3 is TGTGCCAGCAGTTACGTAGTGGGCCTCACAGATACGCAGTATTTT.

This clone turned up a few times. V is TRBV9 and J is TRBJ1-6; no reliable D call. V was pared by 7 bases and J by 0 bases, with 11 bases between. Germline assignment: CDR1 SGDLS and CDR2 YYNGEE. CDR3 length: 15 amino acids. The CDR3 coding sequence is TGTGCCAGCGGGCAGTTGGGCTCCTATAATTCACCCCTCCACTTT. Translation gives CASGQLGSYNSPLHF.

This clone was detected only a few times. This chain links TRBV4-1 with TRBJ2-1; the D gene is possibly TRBD1 (6 bases). Trimming took off 1 base at V and 4 bases at J, with 17 bases between the two ends. The CDR3 loop spans 17 amino acids. Germline values: CDR1 MGHRA, CDR2 YSYEKL. In nucleotides, the CDR3 is TGCGCCAGCAGCCAAGTTCCGGGGACAACCGATTACAATGAGCAGTTCTTC. Amino acids: CASSQVPGTTDYNEQFF.

This clone has only a few counts. This chain joins TRBV7-3 and TRBJ1-6; a possible D gene is TRBD1 (5 bases). The V and J ends lost 5 bases and 9 bases respectively, with 11 bases between them. Germline V gene lookup returns CDR1 SGHTA and CDR2 FQGTGA. The CDR3 consists of 13 residues. The CDR3 is CASSPGGGSPLHF. The CDR3 bases are TGTGCCAGCAGCCCTGGGGGGGGTTCACCCCTCCACTTT.

The genes are TRBV9 and TRBJ1-6, with D perhaps matching TRBD1 (6 bases). Germline lookup yields CDR1 SGDLS and CDR2 YYNGEE. This CDR3 contains 13 residues. V lost 7 bases and J 7 bases, leaving 12 bases between the germline ends. CDR3 sequence reads: CASAQGDNSPLHF. The CDR3 DNA reads as TGTGCCAGCGCACAGGGTGACAATTCACCCCTCCACTTT. Complete variable domain (other parts from reference TRBV9 and TRBJ1-6): DSGVTQTPKHLITATGQRVTLRCSPRSGDLSVYWYQQSLDQGLQFLIQYYNGEERAKGNILERFSAQQFPDLHSELNLSSLELGDSALYFCASAQGDNSPLHFGNGTRLTVT.

This clone occurred a few times. The gene calls are TRBV6-4 and TRBJ2-5, with D possibly being TRBD1 (5 bases). Between the trimmed V and J ends, which lost 3 bases and 3 bases, there was a span of 11 bases. The germline V gene has CDR1 MRHNA and CDR2 SNTAGT. The CDR3 covers 14 residues. CDR3 coding DNA: TGTGCCAGCAGTGATTTAGGGGCTGAAGAGACCCAGTACTTC. It translates to CASSDLGAEETQYF.